The present TCR beta chain was sequenced within a study of HIV-infected children after antiretroviral therapy interruption. Study context: Median age was roughly 9.3 years (interruption) and about 8 years (continuous).

This clonotype has ten or more counts. The treatment is: PENTA 11 planned treatment interruption arm or continuous ART arm. Sorting from thawed PBMCs isolated naive CD4+ CD45RA+ CD45RO- T cells. RNA-based 3' RACE libraries used unique molecular identifiers. TCRdb passed the 3' RACE reads through MiXCR, listing each CDR3 protein once. The sample yields around 50,000 distinct CDR3 sequences, roughly 4.5% seen once. This TCR was recovered from a pool of human donors with HIV. The input for sequencing was CD45RA+ CD4+ T cells from PBMCs, pooled from several time points, taken from a donor given antiretroviral therapy, either interrupted or continuous. This sample's subset: naive CD4+ CD45RA+ CD45RO- T cells.

The CDR3 nucleotides are TGTGCCAGTAGTCTACGGGACGGATCTAACTATGGCTACACCTTC. Translated, it gives CASSLRDGSNYGYTF. This sequence joins TRBV19 and TRBJ1-2, with D possibly being TRBD1 (5 bases). The germline V gene encodes CDR1 LNHDA and CDR2 SQIVND (reference sequence). V was clipped by 5 bases and J by 0 bases, with 13 bases between them. The CDR3 length is 15 residues.